One T cell receptor beta chain is described in this entry. The entry originates in a study of blood T cell repertoires in COVID-19. On the study more broadly: Sources were T cells, B-cell-depleted T cells, or PBMCs; the material itself was cDNA or gDNA.

As processed by the authors: Scientists estimated how many nucleated cells there were by amplifying reference gene primers. Clones were sequenced by immunoSEQ multiplex PCR, and TCRdb holds only the in-frame ones, with some missing. V, J and clone size derive from that table, while D and trimming were established from the DNA sequence. The sample lists 330,000 or so clones, roughly nine tenths seen once, with roughly 4% in the top ten. Germline loops: CDR1 LNHDA, CDR2 SQIVND (reference sequence). V was trimmed by 3 bases and J by 2 bases, leaving 10 bases between them. The CDR3 contains 14 residues. Sequenced material: peripheral blood. This TCR was recovered from a woman aged 60 to 75 with COVID-19, enrolled during active disease. This chain links TRBV19 with TRBJ1-1, with unresolved D. CDR3 in amino acids: CASSIGRPNTEAFF. The CDR3 DNA reads TGTGCCAGTAGTATCGGCAGGCCAAACACTGAAGCTTTCTTT.